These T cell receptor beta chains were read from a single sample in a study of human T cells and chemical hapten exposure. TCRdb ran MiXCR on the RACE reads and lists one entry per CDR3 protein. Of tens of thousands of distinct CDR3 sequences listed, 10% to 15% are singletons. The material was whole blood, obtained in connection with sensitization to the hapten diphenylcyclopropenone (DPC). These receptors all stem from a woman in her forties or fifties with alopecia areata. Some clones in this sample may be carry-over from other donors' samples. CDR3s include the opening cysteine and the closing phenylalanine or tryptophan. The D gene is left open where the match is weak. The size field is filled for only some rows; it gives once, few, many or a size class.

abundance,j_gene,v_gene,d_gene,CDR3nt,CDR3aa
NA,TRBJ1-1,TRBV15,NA,TGTGCCACCAGCAGAGGTTTAACAGAAGCTTTCTTT,CATSRGLTEAFF
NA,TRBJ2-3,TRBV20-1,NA,TGCAGTGCTAGCCCGGCCACAGATACGCAGTATTTT,CSASPATDTQYF
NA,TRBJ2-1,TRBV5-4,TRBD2,TGTGCCAGCAGCTTGCTGTCTAGCGGGAGCCCTGAGCAGTTCTTC,CASSLLSSGSPEQFF
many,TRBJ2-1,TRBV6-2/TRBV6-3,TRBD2,TGTGCCAGCAGGGATAGCGGGGTCTCCTACAATGAGCAGTTCTTC,CASRDSGVSYNEQFF
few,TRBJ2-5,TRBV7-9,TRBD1,TGTGCCAGCAGCCCCCCAGGGACAGAGATCCAAGAGACCCAGTACTTC,CASSPPGTEIQETQYF
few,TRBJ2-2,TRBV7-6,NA,TGTGCCAGCAGCTTAGTGGGGCCGGTCTCCGCGAACACCGGGGAGCTGTTTTTT,CASSLVGPVSANTGELFF
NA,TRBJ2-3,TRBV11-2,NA,TGTGCCAGCAGTCCTGTATTGGGAGGTACAGATACGCAGTATTTT,CASSPVLGGTDTQYF
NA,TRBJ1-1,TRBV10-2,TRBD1,TGCGCCAGCAGTGATGGACAGGGGGTTTCGAACACTGAAGCTTTCTTT,CASSDGQGVSNTEAFF
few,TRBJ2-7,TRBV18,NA,TGTGCCAGCTCACCGACCCCCCTCCCGCACGAGCAGTACTTC,CASSPTPLPHEQYF
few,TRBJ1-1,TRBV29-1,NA,TGCAGCGTTGAGCAGGAGTATGACACTGAAGCTTTCTTT,CSVEQEYDTEAFF
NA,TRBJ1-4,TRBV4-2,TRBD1,TGTGCCAGCAGCCATTTACAGGGGCAAAATGAAAAACTGTTTTTT,CASSHLQGQNEKLFF
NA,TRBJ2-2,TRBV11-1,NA,TGTGCCAGCAGCGCCCATCTCGGGGAGCTGTTTTTT,CASSAHLGELFF
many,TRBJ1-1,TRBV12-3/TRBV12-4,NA,TGTGCCAGCAGTCTCAACTTGGGTGAAGCTTTCTTT,CASSLNLGEAFF
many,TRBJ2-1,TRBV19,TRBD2,TGTGCCAGTAGTACCAATAGCGGGCTACGAAACAATGAGCAGTTCTTC,CASSTNSGLRNNEQFF
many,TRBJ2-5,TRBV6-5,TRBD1,TGTGCCAGCAGCCAAAACAGGGGGCGACAAGAGACCCAGTACTTC,CASSQNRGRQETQYF
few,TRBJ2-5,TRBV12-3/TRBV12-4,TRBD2,TGTGCCAGCAGTACTAGCGGGAGTACACAGACCCAGTACTTC,CASSTSGSTQTQYF
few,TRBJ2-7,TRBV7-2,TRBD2,TGTGCCAGCAGCCCAAGGAGCGGGAGCGAATACGAGCAGTACTTC,CASSPRSGSEYEQYF
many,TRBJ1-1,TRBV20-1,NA,TGCAGTGCTAGGCCAGGGGTCGGTACTGAAGCTTTCTTT,CSARPGVGTEAFF
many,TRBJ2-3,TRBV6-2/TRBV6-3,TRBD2,TGTGCCAGCAGTTATCGGATAACTAGCGGCTCTATGGATACGCAGTATTTT,CASSYRITSGSMDTQYF
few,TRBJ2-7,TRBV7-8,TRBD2,TGTGCCAGCAGCTTAGTAGGTGGGAGGGCCCTTCCCCCCTACGAGCAGTACTTC,CASSLVGGRALPPYEQYF
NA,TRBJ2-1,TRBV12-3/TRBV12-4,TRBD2,TGTGCCAGCAGTTCCGGGACTACCTACAATGAGCAGTTCTTC,CASSSGTTYNEQFF
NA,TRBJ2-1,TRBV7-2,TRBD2,TGTGCCAGCACCTGGAGGACTAGCGGGATTACCGTTGAGCAGTTCTTC,CASTWRTSGITVEQFF
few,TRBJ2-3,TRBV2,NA,TGTGCCAGCAGTGTCCGGGACACTCGTTTCACAGATACGCAGTATTTT,CASSVRDTRFTDTQYF
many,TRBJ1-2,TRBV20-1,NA,TGCAGTGCTAGTGGGCAAGGGGTCTATGGCTACACCTTC,CSASGQGVYGYTF
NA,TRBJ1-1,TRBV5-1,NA,TGCGCCAGCAGCTTGAATGCCGTGAACACTGAAGCTTTCTTT,CASSLNAVNTEAFF
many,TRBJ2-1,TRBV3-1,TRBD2,TGTGCCAGCAGCCAAGATCTCGGACTAGAAAATGAGCAGTTCTTC,CASSQDLGLENEQFF
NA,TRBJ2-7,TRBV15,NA,TGTGCCACCAGCAGATGGGATAGCAAGGACGAGCAGTACTTC,CATSRWDSKDEQYF
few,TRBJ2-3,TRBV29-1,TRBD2,TGCAGCGTTAGAACTAGCGGGAGGGCTATAGATACGCAGTATTTT,CSVRTSGRAIDTQYF
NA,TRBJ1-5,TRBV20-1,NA,TGCAGTGCTCAAGCCCTCCCCGGAGCCAATCAGCCCCAGCATTTT,CSAQALPGANQPQHF
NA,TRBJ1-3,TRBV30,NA,TGTGCCTGGAGTGTGGGGAACTCTGGAAACACCATATATTTT,CAWSVGNSGNTIYF
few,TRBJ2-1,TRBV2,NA,TGTGCCAGCAGGGGTTTTAGCTCCTACAATGAGCAGTTCTTC,CASRGFSSYNEQFF
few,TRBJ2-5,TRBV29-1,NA,TGCAGCGCGACCTTAAGTCAAGAGACCCAGTACTTC,CSATLSQETQYF
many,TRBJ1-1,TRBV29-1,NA,TGCAGCGCCCTGAAAGGATCCAACACTGAAGCTTTCTTT,CSALKGSNTEAFF
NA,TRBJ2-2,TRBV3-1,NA,TGTGCCAGCAGTAGCTTCGCGGGCGGGGAGCTGTTTTTT,CASSSFAGGELFF
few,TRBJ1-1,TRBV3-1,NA,TGTGCCAGCAGCCTTCAAACCGGGAACACTGAAGCTTTCTTT,CASSLQTGNTEAFF
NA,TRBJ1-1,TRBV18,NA,TGTGCCAGCTCGGTTAATGGGAGGGCGGACACTGAAGCTTTCTTT,CASSVNGRADTEAFF
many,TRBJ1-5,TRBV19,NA,TGTGCCAGTAGTATAGCTACAGGGATGGGTAGCCAGCCCCAGCATTTT,CASSIATGMGSQPQHF
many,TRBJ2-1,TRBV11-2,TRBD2,TGTGCCAGCAGCTCCTTAGCGGGACCGGGCAATGAGCAGTTCTTC,CASSSLAGPGNEQFF
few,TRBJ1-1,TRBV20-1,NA,TGCAGTGCTAGCCGACAGGAAAACACTGAAGCTTTCTTT,CSASRQENTEAFF
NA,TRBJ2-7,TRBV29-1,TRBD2,TGCAGCGCCCAACTAGCGGGAGGTCCCCTCAAGCAGTACTTC,CSAQLAGGPLKQYF
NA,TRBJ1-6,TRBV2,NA,TGTGCCAGCAGTCTCCAGCGACATAATTCACCCCTCCACTTT,CASSLQRHNSPLHF
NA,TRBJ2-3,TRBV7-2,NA,TGTGCCAGCAGCTTAGGAAGGAGGCAGGGGTTAGATACGCAGTATTTT,CASSLGRRQGLDTQYF
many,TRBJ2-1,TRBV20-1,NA,TGCAGTGCTAGTAAACAGGGAGGAGTTAATGAGCAGTTCTTC,CSASKQGGVNEQFF
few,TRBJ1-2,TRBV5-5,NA,TGTGCCAGCACCGAAGAGGTGATTTATGGCTACACCTTC,CASTEEVIYGYTF
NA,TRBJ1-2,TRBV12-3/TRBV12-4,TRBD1,TGTGCCAGCATCCCGGACAGGGGTTTTGGAATTGGCTATGGCTACACCTTC,CASIPDRGFGIGYGYTF
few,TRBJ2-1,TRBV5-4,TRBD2,TGTGCCAGCAGCCCGAGGACTAGCGGAATTGGTAATGAGCAGTTCTTC,CASSPRTSGIGNEQFF
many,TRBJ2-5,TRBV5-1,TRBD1,TGCGCCAGCAGCTTGGATCGGACAGGGGGGGAAGAGACCCAGTACTTC,CASSLDRTGGEETQYF
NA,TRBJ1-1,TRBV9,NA,TGTGCCAGCAGCGTAGGGGTTAGCGCTGAAGCTTTCTTT,CASSVGVSAEAFF
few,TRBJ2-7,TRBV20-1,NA,TGCAGTGCTAGTCGGGAGCTCGGCGAGCAGTACTTC,CSASRELGEQYF
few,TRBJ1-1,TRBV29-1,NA,TGCAGCGTCGGGACTGAAGCTTTCTTT,CSVGTEAFF
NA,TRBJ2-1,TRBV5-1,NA,TGCGCCAGCAGCTTGGAAAGAGCGAGTAATGAGCAGTTCTTC,CASSLERASNEQFF
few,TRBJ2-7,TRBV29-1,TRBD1,TGCAGCGTGCGGACAGGGGCCTACGAGCAGTACTTC,CSVRTGAYEQYF
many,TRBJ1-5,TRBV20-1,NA,TGCAGTGCTAGGGCTCAGGGTGGAAATCAGCCCCAGCATTTT,CSARAQGGNQPQHF
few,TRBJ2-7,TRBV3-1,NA,TGTGCCAGCAGCCAAGATTTGGCAGTCTCCTACGAGCAGTACTTC,CASSQDLAVSYEQYF
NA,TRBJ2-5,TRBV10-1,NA,TGCGCCAGCAGTGAGTCGCCTGGCCAAGAGACCCAGTACTTC,CASSESPGQETQYF